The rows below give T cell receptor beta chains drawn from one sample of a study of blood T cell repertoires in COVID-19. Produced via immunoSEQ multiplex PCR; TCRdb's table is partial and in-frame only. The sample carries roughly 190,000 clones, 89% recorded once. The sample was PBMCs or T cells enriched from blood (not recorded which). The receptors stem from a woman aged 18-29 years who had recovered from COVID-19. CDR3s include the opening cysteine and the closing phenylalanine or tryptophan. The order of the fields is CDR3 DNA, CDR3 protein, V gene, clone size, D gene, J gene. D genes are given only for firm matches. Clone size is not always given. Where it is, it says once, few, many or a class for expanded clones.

CDR3 DNA: TGCGCCAGCAGCTTGCCGGTCGGTCTAGCGGGACAAGAGACCCAGTACTTC; CDR3 protein: CASSLPVGLAGQETQYF; V gene: TRBV5-1; clone size: -; D gene: TRBD2; J gene: TRBJ2-5
CDR3 DNA: TGTGCCAGCAGCCAGGCGGGTTCCTACGAGCAGTACTTC; CDR3 protein: CASSQAGSYEQYF; V gene: TRBV3-1/TRBV3-2; clone size: -; D gene: -; J gene: TRBJ2-7
CDR3 DNA: TGTGCCAGCAGCCAGTGGGACAGGGACGCTTTCTTT; CDR3 protein: CASSQWDRDAFF; V gene: TRBV3-1/TRBV3-2; clone size: -; D gene: TRBD1; J gene: TRBJ1-1
CDR3 DNA: TGCGCCAGCAGCCAAGATTGGGAGGTTATCTACGAGCAGTACTTC; CDR3 protein: CASSQDWEVIYEQYF; V gene: TRBV4-3; clone size: -; D gene: -; J gene: TRBJ2-7
CDR3 DNA: TGTGCCAGCAGCCAAGATCGCTGGGGGACAGAATACTATGGCTACACCTTC; CDR3 protein: CASSQDRWGTEYYGYTF; V gene: TRBV4-2; clone size: -; D gene: TRBD1; J gene: TRBJ1-2
CDR3 DNA: TGTGCCAGCAGTTTTCAGAACAGGGGAGCTAACTATGGCTACACCTTC; CDR3 protein: CASSFQNRGANYGYTF; V gene: TRBV28; clone size: -; D gene: TRBD1; J gene: TRBJ1-2
CDR3 DNA: TGTGCCTGGGCTGGTAGAGAGACCCAGTACTTC; CDR3 protein: CAWAGRETQYF; V gene: TRBV30; clone size: -; D gene: -; J gene: TRBJ2-5
CDR3 DNA: TGTGCCAGCAGCTCTAGCGGGAGGGTATTCAAAGAGACCCAGTACTTC; CDR3 protein: CASSSSGRVFKETQYF; V gene: TRBV7-3; clone size: -; D gene: TRBD2; J gene: TRBJ2-5
CDR3 DNA: TGTGCCAGCAGTTACGGGACAGGACCTGACAATGAGCAGTTCTTC; CDR3 protein: CASSYGTGPDNEQFF; V gene: TRBV6-5; clone size: -; D gene: TRBD1; J gene: TRBJ2-1
CDR3 DNA: TGTGCCAGCAGTTCGGGAGTTAGGTACGATGAGCAGTTCTTC; CDR3 protein: CASSSGVRYDEQFF; V gene: TRBV27; clone size: -; D gene: -; J gene: TRBJ2-1
CDR3 DNA: TGTGCCAGCAGTGAAGTCGGAAAGAACCGGGACACAAGCTACGAGCAGTACTTC; CDR3 protein: CASSEVGKNRDTSYEQYF; V gene: TRBV6-1; clone size: once; D gene: -; J gene: TRBJ2-7
CDR3 DNA: TGTGCCAGCAGTTACCCTGTGTGGGCTAGCGGGAGGGACTCCTACAATGAGCAGTTCTTC; CDR3 protein: CASSYPVWASGRDSYNEQFF; V gene: TRBV6-2/TRBV6-3; clone size: -; D gene: TRBD2; J gene: TRBJ2-1
CDR3 DNA: TGTGCCAGCAGCCCGGGACAGGGGGCGTATGGCTACACCTTC; CDR3 protein: CASSPGQGAYGYTF; V gene: TRBV3-1/TRBV3-2; clone size: -; D gene: TRBD1; J gene: TRBJ1-2
CDR3 DNA: TGTGCCGTGGAGGAGGGCACTGAAGCTTTCTTT; CDR3 protein: CAVEEGTEAFF; V gene: TRBV30; clone size: -; D gene: -; J gene: TRBJ1-1
CDR3 DNA: TGTGCCAGCAGCCAAGACGGGACTAGTAATCCGTTCTTC; CDR3 protein: CASSQDGTSNPFF; V gene: TRBV28; clone size: -; D gene: TRBD2; J gene: TRBJ2-1
CDR3 DNA: TGCGCCAGCAGCATCGGTATTGGGGCATACGAGCAGTACTTC; CDR3 protein: CASSIGIGAYEQYF; V gene: TRBV4-3; clone size: -; D gene: -; J gene: TRBJ2-7
CDR3 DNA: TGTGCCATCAGTGAGTCGCTAGGGGTTAACACTGAAGCTTTCTTT; CDR3 protein: CAISESLGVNTEAFF; V gene: TRBV10-3; clone size: -; D gene: -; J gene: TRBJ1-1
CDR3 DNA: TGTGCTAGCAGCTTAGGCGGGAGGGCCCTGGATGAGCAGTTCTTC; CDR3 protein: CASSLGGRALDEQFF; V gene: TRBV7-7; clone size: -; D gene: TRBD2; J gene: TRBJ2-1
CDR3 DNA: TGTGCCACGCATGTAGTGGGGGGCAATGAGCAGTTCTTC; CDR3 protein: CATHVVGGNEQFF; V gene: TRBV5-4; clone size: once; D gene: -; J gene: TRBJ2-1
CDR3 DNA: TGTGCCAGCAGTCAGGGCGGCGGCAGTTGGAGCACTGAAGCTTTCTTT; CDR3 protein: CASSQGGGSWSTEAFF; V gene: TRBV25-1; clone size: -; D gene: -; J gene: TRBJ1-1
CDR3 DNA: TGTGCCAGCAGCCACTCTAGCGGGAGAAGGTACAATGAGCAGTTCTTC; CDR3 protein: CASSHSSGRRYNEQFF; V gene: TRBV3-1/TRBV3-2; clone size: once; D gene: TRBD2; J gene: TRBJ2-1
CDR3 DNA: TGTGCCAGCAGAATAGCGGGGAAACAAGAGACCCAGTACTTC; CDR3 protein: CASRIAGKQETQYF; V gene: TRBV28; clone size: -; D gene: TRBD2; J gene: TRBJ2-5
CDR3 DNA: TGTGCCAGCAGCTCCCCGGGACTAGCGGGAGGTTCCGGGGAGCTGTTTTTT; CDR3 protein: CASSSPGLAGGSGELFF; V gene: TRBV7-3; clone size: -; D gene: TRBD2; J gene: TRBJ2-2
CDR3 DNA: TGCGCCAGCAGCTCTGTTGCGGGACTAGGACAGTTCTTC; CDR3 protein: CASSSVAGLGQFF; V gene: TRBV4-1; clone size: -; D gene: TRBD2; J gene: TRBJ2-1
CDR3 DNA: TGTGCCAGCAGCCAAGCCATCCAAGGACTAGCGGGAACCGATGAGCAGTTCTTC; CDR3 protein: CASSQAIQGLAGTDEQFF; V gene: TRBV3-1/TRBV3-2; clone size: -; D gene: TRBD2; J gene: TRBJ2-1
CDR3 DNA: TGTGCCAGTAGCTCTGAGGCACTGAACACTGAAGCTTTCTTT; CDR3 protein: CASSSEALNTEAFF; V gene: TRBV19; clone size: -; D gene: -; J gene: TRBJ1-1
CDR3 DNA: TGTGCCAGCAGTTTTTTGACAGGGGGCCTTATCTACGAGCAGTACTTC; CDR3 protein: CASSFLTGGLIYEQYF; V gene: TRBV27; clone size: -; D gene: TRBD1; J gene: TRBJ2-7
CDR3 DNA: TGTGCCAGCAGCTTAGTCCAGGGACAAGAGACCCAGTACTTC; CDR3 protein: CASSLVQGQETQYF; V gene: TRBV11-2; clone size: -; D gene: -; J gene: TRBJ2-5
CDR3 DNA: TGTGCCAGCAGCTTAGCGGCAGGGGAAGCTTTCTTT; CDR3 protein: CASSLAAGEAFF; V gene: TRBV7-6; clone size: -; D gene: -; J gene: TRBJ1-1
CDR3 DNA: TGTGCCAGCAGCACGGGACATCCCTCCTACGAGCAGTACTTC; CDR3 protein: CASSTGHPSYEQYF; V gene: TRBV11-2; clone size: -; D gene: -; J gene: TRBJ2-7
CDR3 DNA: TGTGCCAGCGACTACCTACTCACAGATACGCAGTATTTT; CDR3 protein: CASDYLLTDTQYF; V gene: TRBV2; clone size: -; D gene: -; J gene: TRBJ2-3
CDR3 DNA: TGTGCCAGCTCACCACTGTGGACAGGAGACTCAACTAATGAAAAACTGTTTTTT; CDR3 protein: CASSPLWTGDSTNEKLFF; V gene: TRBV18; clone size: -; D gene: TRBD1; J gene: TRBJ1-4
CDR3 DNA: TGTGCCTGGTCCCTCCTCATTGGGAGAGATTGGGAGACCCAGTACTTC; CDR3 protein: CAWSLLIGRDWETQYF; V gene: TRBV30; clone size: -; D gene: -; J gene: TRBJ2-5
CDR3 DNA: TGCGCCAGCAGCTTTGGGACAGGGAGCTACGAGCAGTACTTC; CDR3 protein: CASSFGTGSYEQYF; V gene: TRBV5-1; clone size: few; D gene: TRBD1; J gene: TRBJ2-7
CDR3 DNA: TGTGCCAGTACCAGCGGGAGGCGTGACACTGAAGCTTTCTTT; CDR3 protein: CASTSGRRDTEAFF; V gene: TRBV19; clone size: -; D gene: -; J gene: TRBJ1-1
CDR3 DNA: TGTGCCTGGACTGGACAGGGCTATGGCTACACCTTC; CDR3 protein: CAWTGQGYGYTF; V gene: TRBV30; clone size: -; D gene: TRBD1; J gene: TRBJ1-2
CDR3 DNA: TGTGCCAGCAGCCTGGGACAGATTGGAAACACCATATATTTT; CDR3 protein: CASSLGQIGNTIYF; V gene: TRBV7-2; clone size: few; D gene: TRBD1; J gene: TRBJ1-3